This paragraph covers one TCR beta chain sequence. Its antigen is still unknown. No clone much larger than this one lies a single base away; base qualities are absent. The data are from a study of T cell responses to AZD1222 COVID-19 vaccine (dated by TCRdb to about 2021). Context from the whole study: AZD1222 recipients with second doses at about 4 weeks or about 12 weeks were pooled, because spike-specific TCR depth and breadth did not differ between schedules. A total of around 240 trial participants underwent TCR sequencing, of whom more than 200 had received two doses of AZD1222 and about 26 had received two doses of the MenACWY control vaccine. Enrollment into the trials was organized by age into subgroups of 18-55, 56-69 and 70-plus years, and those subgroups contained about 160, 30 and 59 TCR-sequenced participants, respectively.

The CDR3 regions of human TCRbeta chains were subjected to immunosequencing. The study's processing was this. TCRs in the repertoires were compared against a reference library of SARS-CoV-2-specific TCRs that had been generated with the MIRA antigen-specificity platform. Breadth meant the fraction of unique TCRs that were SARS-CoV-2-associated, whereas depth meant the fraction of total T cells that were SARS-CoV-2-associated. Using the MIRA data, each spike-specific TCR was mapped to the spike region that the TCR reacts to and placed in a CD4 or CD8 class. Log10-transformed breadth and depth values were compared by one-way ANOVA with Sidak's multiple comparisons tests. TCRdb stores this immuneACCESS table with in-frame sequences only. Part of the clones is absent; in the studies checked, under half of the shortfall reflects unresolved V genes, and no reason is known for the rest. Clonal size and the V and J genes are those of that table, whereas D and trimming came from the DNA. For this sample there are fewer than 110,000 clones; 90% to 95% appear just once. About 50% of the sample lies in the top ten.

The paper's findings and limits, for the study overall: A significant rise in spike-specific TCR breadth and depth was observed after two AZD1222 doses relative to day 0 and relative to MenACWY recipients. No day 14 peak-response samples were available, so repertoires were characterized only after the peak T cell response. The 56-69-year group was small, and its depth increase did not reach significance, likely because of low power. Conclusions about previously exposed vaccinees are limited because only six or seven AZD1222 recipients were SARS-CoV-2 seropositive at baseline. Reportedly, almost half of the unique spike-specific TCRs recognized epitopes lying outside the regions that are mutated in the B.1.351 and B.1.1.7 variants. Participants were mostly white British and included more females than males, and it was suggested by the authors that clonal diversity may have been underestimated. CD4 TCRs associated with the vaccine covered the entire spike protein, and the dominant responses were in regions 160-218 and 743-854.

What this sample's time point label stands for: baseline before first vaccination. Samples from vaccinated people were obtained from the UK trials COV001 and COV002, which included a single-blind randomized controlled phase 2/3 trial of AZD1222 (ChAdOx1 nCoV-19) in healthy adults. For TCRbeta chain sequencing, PBMC samples from trial participants were taken at day 0 and at day 28 after the second dose. Reading from cysteine to phenylalanine, the CDR3 counts 13 amino acids. Solely the CDR3 DNA is kept, with 39 bases framed from the first base. V is reduced by 6 bases and J by 5 bases, leaving a spacing of 11 bases between them. Sequences ENHRY (CDR1) and SYGVKD (CDR2) are obtained from the germline V gene.

Here the sequenced sample was peripheral blood, taken on day 0 of AZD1222 vaccination. This clonotype was sampled from an adult in good health. The rearrangement combines TRBV10-3 with TRBJ2-1; the D gene is not confidently resolved. The DNA reads TGTGCCATCAGGCCGGACCTGGACAATGAGCAGTTCTTC. Its product reads: CAIRPDLDNEQFF.